The sequence of this T cell receptor beta chain was determined in a study of blood T cells in healthy people across ages. Collection of 9.5 to 10 milliliters of peripheral blood was performed for each donor. For this clonotype: Its cognate antigen is unknown.

V lost 0 bases, J lost 7 bases, and 13 bases lay in between. Germline CDR1 DFQATT, CDR2 SNEGSKA (reference sequence). The CDR3 spans 14 residues. The study's findings and limits: Nothing was known about donor CMV status, and this possibly confounded expanded clonotype changes. Age advanced and TCR beta diversity per million T cells fell, roughly linearly.

Alongside a J-beta primer mix, a sample-barcoded 5' primer served in a second PCR lasting roughly 7 to 12 cycles. Every sample produced at least 3 million CDR3-containing paired-end reads. TCRdb re-derived calls from the 5' RACE reads in MiXCR, one entry per CDR3 protein. Altogether 630,000 or so distinct CDR3 sequences are present, about 34% being singletons, with the ten largest covering 15%. Sequenced: blood. The TCR comes from a woman of 80 years or more in good health. This chain links TRBV20-1 with TRBJ2-4; D unresolved. The CDR3 spells CSARDPSTRNIQYF. CDR3 DNA sequence: TGCAGTGCTAGAGACCCCTCCACTCGGAACATTCAGTACTTC.